This is a list of T cell receptor beta chains from one sample in a study of cytomegalovirus exposure and HLA in healthy donors. Libraries were prepared by immunoSEQ multiplex PCR; TCRdb keeps only in-frame clonotypes and omits some of them. The sample consists of 150,000 to 200,000 clones, around 68% of them appearing once. The sample was PBMCs. All receptors come from a man in his forties in good health and CMV-seronegative. CDR3s include the opening cysteine and the closing phenylalanine or tryptophan. Expanded clones get a size class; other rows say once, few or many, or leave the size out.

CDR3aa	abundance	v_gene
CASSSQTSPIGSNEQFF	.	TRBV5-1
CASSGRTSGSYEQYF	.	TRBV19
CASSLGTGVQPQHF	once	TRBV7-8
CASSLEGTGGRRF	.	TRBV5-4
CAWTTSGSYSEQFF	.	TRBV30
CASSPGDIDGYTF	.	TRBV11-2
CASSYALDRINKAFF	.	TRBV6-5
CASSEQGATNTGELFF	few	TRBV2
CASSPPVNTEAFF	.	TRBV7-9
CASSLRGSGNTIYF	.	TRBV28
CAWHLWTGKEAFF	.	TRBV30
CASSYATGAYEQYF	.	TRBV7-9
CSAEYQETQYF	.	TRBV20-1
CASSLVLAGTNEQYF	.	TRBV5-1
CASSPPGRAGDTQYF	.	TRBV6-5
CATSRGLQEETQYF	few	TRBV15
CASSLDRLNTQYF	.	TRBV7-2
CAISDAEMNTEAFF	few	TRBV10-3
CASSLASTGGTDTQYF	few	TRBV5-1
CASSKAGGSYEQYF	.	TRBV7-6
CAISGSARDTDTQYF	.	TRBV10-3
CASSLERAPSYNEQFF	.	TRBV5-1
CASSLPGTGGADTQYF	.	TRBV7-2
CASVTAASSGNTIYF	few	TRBV12-5
CATSRFPEVEDGYTF	.	TRBV15
CASSFAGASEQFF	.	TRBV7-6
CASSYRALNTEAFF	.	TRBV6-1